This entry features one TCR beta chain sequence. The antigen it recognizes is unknown. No qualities accompany the bases; no much larger clone lies one base away. The entire isolated RNA was reverse transcribed using the High Capacity cDNA Reverse Transcription Kit, and thus expressed TCRB transcripts were sequenced. Naive, central memory and regulatory T cell samples underwent deep immunoSEQ sequencing, averaging around 3.7 million total reads per sample. After sorted cells were lysed in RLT buffer, RNA was extracted with DNase-treated RNeasy Micro or Mini kits, with the choice depending on cell number. To prevent cross-contamination, each cell subset was processed individually, whereas patient and healthy donor samples were processed jointly. TCRB sequences were amplified from cDNA with the immunoSEQ multiplex PCR, producing 87-bp fragments spanning the CDR3 region. The amplicons were sequenced using the Illumina HiSeq platform. Under the source paper's analysis protocol: PCR bias was corrected computationally using synthetic template baselines, and reads within Hamming distance 2 were collapsed, with unmergeable singletons discarded. Reads were aligned against IMGT so that V, D and J genes, CDR3 length and insertions or deletions at six rearrangement sites could be assigned. Within each subset, clonotype counts were normalized to the number of sorted cells before true diversity and Gini coefficients were calculated with the tcR R package. The overlap coefficient, calculated on TCRB nucleotide sequences, was used to measure repertoire sharing. As a proxy for the pre-selection repertoire, out-of-frame TCRB sequences from naive cells were analyzed. TCRdb retrieved this table from immuneACCESS and kept in-frame rearrangements only. Not all clones are present; in checked studies, unresolved V genes account for under half, and no reason is known for the remainder. The V and J calls and clone size were taken over from that table, and D and trimming were inferred from the DNA. The sample table shows 900,000 or so clones, and about 17% are seen once. The top ten clonotypes cover 0.02% to 0.025% of the sample.

V lost 5 bases and J lost 7 bases, and the count of bases not matched to a germline gene is 5. The germline V gene specifies WSHSY as CDR1 and SAAADI as CDR2. The CDR3 numbers 13 residues from cysteine through phenylalanine. The read is trimmed to its CDR3 DNA, 39 bases read in frame from base 1. This entry is derived from a study of beta chain features in type 1 diabetes (dated by TCRdb to 2016 to 2019). General notes on the study: Mean age, gender distribution, total cell number and subset yield did not differ between patients and healthy donors. A total of roughly 98,000,000 sorted cells were examined across all samples, and RNA yield correlated strongly with the number of cells per subset. Naive and central memory subsets were obtained from all 30 or so donors, but regulatory and stem cell-like memory subsets were isolated from only 8 patients and roughly eight healthy donors. The study compared the TCRB repertoires of sorted circulating CD4+ T cell subsets in recently diagnosed type 1 diabetes patients with those in matched healthy donors. General findings and caveats noted by the study authors: In all four CD4+ subsets, TCRB CDR3 length was moderately but significantly shorter in type 1 diabetes patients. Because small numbers of individuals were included in the HLA sub-analyses, any influence of HLA type on TCRB rearrangement was left unresolved. Shorter templates might have been favored by PCR, but patient and control samples were amplified and corrected together, so both groups would have been affected equally by any skew. The naive, central memory and regulatory TCRB repertoires appeared to resemble one another more closely among patients than among healthy donors. Because cDNA rather than genomic DNA was sequenced, highly expressing activated cells could have been over-represented, although no difference in activation and CD3 levels was found between groups. Fewer insertions and more nucleotide deletions at VDJ recombination sites were observed in patients with type 1 diabetes, implying thymic rearrangement abnormalities.

A single peripheral blood draw of around 120 mL on average was collected from each donor into heparinised tubes. Naive, central memory, regulatory and stem cell-like memory CD4+ T cells were sorted on a BD FACSAria II using a panel including CD45RO, CCR7, CD25, CD127, CD95 and CD27. Every sorted population had a purity above 98%. PBMCs were isolated right away by Lymphoprep density gradient centrifugation and were stained directly, without culture. So that batch effects would be minimized, each experiment stained and sorted samples in pairs, pairing one healthy donor with one patient. The sequenced sample was naive CD4+ T cells from blood. The intended sense of this specimen's cell subset or site label: true naive CD4+ T cells. This sequence originates from a woman aged 18-29 years in good health. The rearranged chain carries TRBV10-2 and TRBJ1-3, and 7 junction bases match TRBD1. CDR3 loop: CASSPGQANTIYF. The nucleotides read TGCGCCAGCAGTCCCGGACAGGCCAACACCATATATTTT.